The next 18 T cell receptor beta chains were all read from a single sample in a study of blood T cell repertoires in COVID-19. Profiled with immunoSEQ multiplex PCR; TCRdb holds only in-frame clones, not every one. The table lists 9,900 or so clones, 90% of them singletons. Sequencing was done on a sample of peripheral blood. The receptors stem from a human donor in a cohort sampled during active COVID-19.

This sequence joins TRBV7-6 and TRBJ2-7; 8 bases map to TRBD1. J gave up 0 bases and V 5 bases, and 12 bases lay outside the gene matches. CDR1 SGHVS and CDR2 FNYEAQ come from the germline V gene. The CDR3 has 17 amino acids. The CDR3 DNA reads as TGTGCCAGCAGCCTCTCTCCGACAGGGGCCCTCTCCTACGAGCAGTACTTC. Encoded protein: CASSLSPTGALSYEQYF. The complete variable domain, with remaining parts taken from reference TRBV7-6 and TRBJ2-7, reads GAGVSQSPRYKVTKRGQDVALRCDPISGHVSLYWYRQALGQGPEFLTYFNYEAQQDKSGLPNDRFSAERPEGSISTLTIQRTEQRDSAMYRCASSLSPTGALSYEQYFGPGTRLTVT.

V and J are TRBV18 and TRBJ1-2; D remains ambiguous. The CDR3 is made up of 12 amino acids. Germline V gene lookup returns CDR1 KGHSH and CDR2 LQKENI. V was clipped by 3 bases and J by 6 bases, with 8 bases between them. DNA for the CDR3: TGTGCCAGCTCACCTAAGGGAGATGGCTACACCTTC. Translated, it gives CASSPKGDGYTF.

The chain recombines TRBV3-1 (or the pseudogene TRBV3-2) with TRBJ1-2; D is perhaps TRBD1 (5 bases). The V end was cut by 1 base, the J end by 1 base, with 13 bases between. This CDR3 spans 16 amino acids. Germline V gives CDR1 LGHDT, CDR2 YNNKEL (reference sequence). CDR3 DNA sequence: TGTGCCAGCAGCCAAGGCCTGGGACTGAATAACTATGGCTACACCTTC. Translation gives CASSQGLGLNNYGYTF.

The gene calls are TRBV3-1 (or the pseudogene TRBV3-2) and TRBJ2-1, with D possibly TRBD1 on 5 matching bases. Germline values: CDR1 LGHDT, CDR2 YNNKEL (reference sequence). With 4 bases removed from V and 7 bases from J, the gap between germline ends came to 8 bases. This CDR3 spans 12 amino acids. This chain's CDR3 is CASSPQGNEQFF. The CDR3 bases are TGTGCCAGCAGCCCCCAGGGAAATGAGCAGTTCTTC.

The chain couples TRBV28 to TRBJ2-3; D possibly corresponds to TRBD2 (5 bases). Germline values: CDR1 MDHEN, CDR2 SYDVKM. V shed 3 bases and J shed 0 bases, with 7 bases lying between them. This CDR3 comprises 14 residues. The CDR3 loop reads CASSFRGSTDTQYF. The CDR3 DNA reads as TGTGCCAGCAGTTTTCGCGGGAGCACAGATACGCAGTATTTT.

V usage is TRBV5-1 and J usage is TRBJ2-7; D gene ambiguous. Per germline, CDR1 SGHRS and CDR2 YFSETQ. V was trimmed by 0 bases and J by 1 base, leaving 11 bases between them. This CDR3 spans 15 amino acids. For the CDR3, the DNA is TGCGCCAGCAGCTTGGCTCCAGGTGAATCCTACGAGCAGTACTTC. The encoded protein is CASSLAPGESYEQYF.

The rearrangement links TRBV5-6 to TRBJ2-6; tentatively, D is TRBD2 (5 bases). Germline V CDR1 and CDR2: SGHDT, YYEEEE. V was clipped by 4 bases and J by 0 bases, with 11 bases between them. This CDR3 region has 16 residues. This CDR3 reads CASSLERISGANVLTF. The CDR3 DNA follows: TGTGCCAGCAGCCTGGAGCGGATCTCTGGGGCCAACGTCCTGACTTTC.

The chain employs TRBV2 and TRBJ1-1; TRBD1 might be the D (5 bases). The germline V and J ends were trimmed by 4 bases and 7 bases, with 19 bases remaining between them. Germline CDR1 reads SNHLY; CDR2 reads FYNNEI. This CDR3 region has 15 residues. The CDR3 spells CASSGGPRGDDEAFF. In DNA, the CDR3 is TGTGCCAGCAGTGGGGGCCCTCGGGGGGATGATGAAGCTTTCTTT.

This chain joins TRBV10-3 and TRBJ2-5; 9 bases are a match to TRBD2. Germline V lookup: CDR1 ENHRY, CDR2 SYGVKD. J lost 0 bases, V lost 6 bases, and 5 bases had no gene match. The CDR3 totals 15 residues. Here the CDR3 reads CAIRGASGDQETQYF. CDR3 nucleotides: TGTGCCATCAGGGGGGCTAGCGGGGACCAAGAGACCCAGTACTTC.

In this sample, this clone turned up once. V gene TRBV21-1 combines with J gene TRBJ2-2; no check of the table's D call, TRBD1, against the DNA was made. TRBV21-1 is classified as a pseudogene. The CDR3 runs to 15 residues. The CDR3 DNA follows: TGTGCCAGGCATGGGACAGGGGTTGTCACCGGGGAGCTGTTTTTT. Translation: CARHGTGVVTGELFF.

Here the CDR3 reads CAISEPVVGQRLRLDTEAFF. CDR3 coding DNA: TGTGCCATCAGTGAGCCCGTGGTGGGACAGCGCCTCAGGTTGGACACTGAAGCTTTCTTT. This chain joins TRBV10-3 and TRBJ1-1; TRBD1 matches 7 bases. Trimming cost V 2 bases and J 3 bases; bases outside gene matches: 21. Germline lookup yields CDR1 ENHRY and CDR2 SYGVKD. This CDR3 has 20 amino acids.

This clone was picked up one time. The V call is TRBV6-5, the J call TRBJ2-5, with D perhaps matching TRBD1 (6 bases). Germline CDR1 reads MNHEY; CDR2 reads SVGAGI. This CDR3 contains 14 residues. The V and J ends lost 8 bases and 4 bases respectively, with 17 bases between them. For the CDR3, the DNA is TGTGCCAGCGGGTGGGGGCGTAGTGGAGAGACCCAGTACTTC. Translated, it gives CASGWGRSGETQYF.

The chain recombines TRBV28 with TRBJ2-2; 11 bases align to TRBD2. CDR3 length equals 17 residues. The germline CDR1 and CDR2 sequences are MDHEN and SYDVKM. The V and J ends lost 2 bases and 2 bases, in that order; junction bases with no gene match: 4. The CDR3 nucleotides read TGTGCCAGCAGTTTAAAGGGACTAGCGGCTAACACCGGGGAGCTGTTTTTT. It codes for CASSLKGLAANTGELFF.

The V gene is TRBV5-5, the J gene TRBJ1-1; 10 bases are shared with TRBD1. After removal of 2 bases from V and 3 bases from J, the junction contained 4 bases not matched to a gene. Germline CDR1 SGHKS, CDR2 YYEKEE (reference sequence). CDR3 length equals 15 residues. CDR3 sequence reads: CASSFSGTGDTEAFF. CDR3 nucleotides: TGTGCCAGCAGCTTCTCCGGGACAGGGGACACTGAAGCTTTCTTT.

The chain couples TRBV9 to TRBJ2-7; D is perhaps TRBD1 (6 bases). V lost 4 bases and J 3 bases, leaving 11 bases between the germline ends. Germline V gene sequence: CDR1 SGDLS, CDR2 YYNGEE. The CDR3 is 13 amino acids. CDR3 DNA sequence: TGTGCCAGCAGCCCTGAGGGGGTCTACGAGCAGTACTTC. Its translation: CASSPEGVYEQYF.

The rearrangement uses TRBV4-3 and TRBJ1-5; D ambiguous. This CDR3 spans 13 amino acids. Germline-derived CDR1 and CDR2 are LGHNA and YSLEER. The germline V and J ends were trimmed by 1 base and 2 bases, with 3 bases remaining between them. CDR3 protein: CASSQVGNQPQHF. CDR3 in DNA: TGCGCCAGCAGCCAAGTCGGCAATCAGCCCCAGCATTTT.

The chain recombines TRBV28 with TRBJ1-1, with 10 positions matching TRBD1. Germline V gene data show CDR1 as MDHEN and CDR2 as SYDVKM. Trimming cost V 3 bases and J 1 base; bases outside gene matches: 2. CDR3 length: 15 residues. CDR3 residues: CASSFDRGPNTEAFF. CDR3 DNA sequence: TGTGCCAGCAGTTTCGACAGGGGGCCGAACACTGAAGCTTTCTTT.

The genes are TRBV5-1 and TRBJ2-2; 9 nucleotides agree with TRBD1. The CDR3 covers 17 residues. V gave up 1 base and J gave up 5 bases; unmatched junction bases: 9. The germline CDR1 and CDR2 sequences are SGHRS and YFSETQ. CDR3 amino acids: CASSLFSGQGRTGELFF. The DNA for the CDR3 is TGCGCCAGCAGCTTGTTCTCGGGACAGGGCAGGACCGGGGAGCTGTTTTTT.